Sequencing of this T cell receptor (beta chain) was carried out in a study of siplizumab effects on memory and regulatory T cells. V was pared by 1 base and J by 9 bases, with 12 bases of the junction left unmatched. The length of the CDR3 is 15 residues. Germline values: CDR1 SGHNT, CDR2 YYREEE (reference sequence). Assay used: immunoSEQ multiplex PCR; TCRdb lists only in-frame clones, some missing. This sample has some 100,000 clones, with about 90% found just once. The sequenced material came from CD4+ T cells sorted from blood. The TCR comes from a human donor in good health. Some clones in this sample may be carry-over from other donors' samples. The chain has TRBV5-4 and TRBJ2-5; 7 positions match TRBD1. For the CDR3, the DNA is TGTGCCAGCAGCTTGTCACCAGACCCCACAGGGGCCCAGTACTTC. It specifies CASSLSPDPTGAQYF.